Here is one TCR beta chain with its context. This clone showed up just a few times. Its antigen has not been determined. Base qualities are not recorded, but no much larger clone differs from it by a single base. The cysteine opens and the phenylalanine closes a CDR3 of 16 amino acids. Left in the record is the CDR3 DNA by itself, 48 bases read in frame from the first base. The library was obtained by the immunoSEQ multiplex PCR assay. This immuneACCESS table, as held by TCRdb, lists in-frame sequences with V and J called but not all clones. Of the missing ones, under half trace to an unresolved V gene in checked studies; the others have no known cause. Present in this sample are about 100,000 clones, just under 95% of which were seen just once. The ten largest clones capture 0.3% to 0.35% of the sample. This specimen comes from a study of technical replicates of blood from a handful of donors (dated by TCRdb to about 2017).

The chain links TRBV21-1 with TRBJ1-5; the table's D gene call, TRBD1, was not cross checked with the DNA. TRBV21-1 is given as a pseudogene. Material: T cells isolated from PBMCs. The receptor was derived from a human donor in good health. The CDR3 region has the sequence CASRKSRTGGNQPQHF. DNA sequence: TGTGCCAGCAGGAAATCGAGGACAGGGGGCAATCAGCCCCAGCATTTT.